The 3 T cell receptor beta chains below all came from one sample that was sequenced in a study of cytomegalovirus exposure and HLA in healthy donors. Both 60 Vbeta primers and 13 Jbeta primers went into the PCR. Here immunoSEQ multiplex PCR was the method, and the copy in TCRdb shows in-frame clones only, minus some. Of roughly 140,000 clones detected, approximately 80% appear once; the ten largest clones hold about 5%. Sample: PBMCs. The receptors stem from a male donor in good health and CMV-seronegative.

This chain joins TRBV14 and TRBJ1-6, with 7 nucleotides matching TRBD1. CDR3 length: 16 residues. The V gene's germline CDR1 is SGHDN and CDR2 FVKESK. Trimming at V came to 3 bases and at J to 5 bases, leaving 7 bases not matched to a gene. The CDR3 here is CASSQGTGANNSPLHF. CDR3 DNA: TGTGCCAGCAGCCAGGGAACAGGGGCGAATAATTCACCCCTCCACTTT.

The V call is TRBV6-5, the J call TRBJ2-7; 7 bases line up with TRBD1. This CDR3 contains 12 residues. The germline V gene has CDR1 MNHEY and CDR2 SVGAGI. V was clipped by 8 bases and J by 2 bases; unmatched bases: 3. CDR3 protein: CASGDRTYEQYF. Written as DNA, the CDR3 is TGTGCCAGCGGGGACAGAACCTACGAGCAGTACTTC.

V and J are TRBV5-1 and TRBJ1-4; D remains unclear. Trimming pared 1 base from V and 1 base from J, leaving 11 bases between. Germline CDR1 is SGHRS and CDR2 is YFSETQ. The CDR3 is made up of 16 amino acids. The DNA of the CDR3 is TGCGCCAGCAGCTTGTCTGGCGGCCAAACTAATGAAAAACTGTTTTTT. It is translated as CASSLSGGQTNEKLFF.